A single count supports the clone carrying this T cell receptor (beta chain). The record originates from a study of blood T cell repertoires in COVID-19. Study-wide background: Acute-phase and convalescent COVID-19 samples originated in the United States, Italy and Spain. The cDNA or gDNA used as material had been derived from T cells, B-cell-depleted T cells, or PBMCs.

V was shortened by 4 bases and J by 2 bases, with 12 bases between the two germline ends. The CDR3 totals 14 residues. CDR1 and CDR2 from the germline V gene are SGHDN and FVKESK. The repertoire was sequenced with immunoSEQ multiplex PCR; TCRdb's copy has only in-frame clones and lacks some. The table lists 65,000 to 90,000 clones, around 87% of them singletons. The TCR was taken from a woman in her late teens or twenties with acute or convalescent COVID-19. Input material: peripheral blood. This chain connects TRBV14 to TRBJ2-7; D may be TRBD1 (6 bases). This CDR3 reads CASSPDRPPYEQYF. The CDR3 nucleotides read TGTGCCAGCAGCCCCGACAGGCCTCCCTACGAGCAGTACTTC.